This is a list of T cell receptor beta chains from one sample in a study of OX40 agonist ivuxolimab in advanced cancers. Only in-frame clones appear in the TCRdb table, and some are missing; sequencing was by immunoSEQ multiplex PCR. The sample lists fewer than 60,000 clones; more than 75% were seen once. The source was CD4+ or CD8+ T cells sorted from blood, collected in a trial of the OX40 agonist ivuxolimab. The receptors come from an adult with an advanced solid tumor such as melanoma, head and neck, liver or kidney cancer. CDR3s leave out the opening cysteine and the closing phenylalanine or tryptophan.

TRBV10-3	TRBJ2-2	AISESEGTGELF
TRBV19	TRBJ2-6	ALDIAGAPNSGANVLT
TRBV6-6	TRBJ1-6	ASQTLPPLH
TRBV10-2	TRBJ1-2	ASSGNDYGYT
TRBV7-2	TRBJ2-3	ASSLGASLKNTQY
TRBV4-2	TRBJ2-3	ASSQKRLSTDTQY
TRBV6-5	TRBJ1-5	ASRRGRSDQPQH
TRBV6-6	TRBJ1-1	ASRRHQNTEAF
TRBV6-5	TRBJ1-2	ASSYSSFEFLTGYT
TRBV7-9	TRBJ1-3	ASNMGGASGNTIY
TRBV7-9	TRBJ2-1	ASSPTRSGTGNEQF
TRBV5-1	TRBJ2-1	ASSYRTSGTYTSREQF
TRBV5-4	TRBJ2-5	ASSSTSGSLETQY
TRBV29-1	TRBJ2-7	SVRDVSYEQY
TRBV5-1	TRBJ1-1	ASSRGENTEAF
TRBV5-6	TRBJ1-3	ASSLALGAGNTIY
TRBV6-1	TRBJ1-3	ASSEYRPDTIY
TRBV6-5	TRBJ1-6	ASSYEEGNSPLH
TRBV11-3	TRBJ2-1	ASSSRTGGFNEQF
TRBV7-8	TRBJ1-4	ASSSFRDRAEKLF
TRBV10-3	TRBJ1-6	AISESVSPLH
TRBV2	TRBJ2-1	ASTRLAGEQF
TRBV7-6	TRBJ1-4	ASSLDPPGGTNEKLF
TRBV9	TRBJ1-2	ASSEQGGDYGYT
TRBV9	TRBJ2-1	ASSVAGGPFEQF
TRBV7-2	TRBJ2-5	ASSLVGAGQNRETQY
TRBV14	TRBJ1-3	ASSQGQIVSGNTIY
TRBV28	TRBJ2-5	ASKTGGEETQY
TRBV4-2	TRBJ1-6	ASSQVGRDNSPLH
TRBV19	TRBJ1-5	ASTGQLNQPQH
TRBV7-6	TRBJ1-2	ASSLGTGLLGNYGYT
TRBV5-1	TRBJ1-2	ASSLTGGLYGYT
TRBV20-1	TRBJ1-1	SARDNEAF
TRBV18	TRBJ2-1	ASSPPLGGGDEQF
TRBV30	TRBJ2-7	AWSVGGGRSYEQY
TRBV7-2	TRBJ1-6	ASSLASGRDSPLH
TRBV19	TRBJ1-2	ASSGRQNYGYT
TRBV25-1	TRBJ1-6	ASSGDPVNSPLH
TRBV6-6	TRBJ2-3	ASGTSGGRIDTQY
TRBV5-1	TRBJ2-2	ASSPTSGTTGELF
TRBV4-3	TRBJ2-7	ASSQARTRGAYEQY
TRBV21-1	TRBJ2-3	ASSKWARSTDTQY
TRBV29-1	TRBJ1-3	SYLPVSGNTIY
TRBV7-7	TRBJ2-3	ASSPGLGSDTQY
TRBV28	TRBJ1-1	ASSFSAEAF
TRBV6-6	TRBJ1-2	ASGETGRDGYT
TRBV5-5	TRBJ2-1	ASSLVGEPSSYNEQF
TRBV7-6	TRBJ1-2	ASSRGARYGYT
TRBV29-1	TRBJ1-3	SVEEFDKGVTSGNTIY
TRBV28	TRBJ2-6	ASSPQGSSGANVLT
TRBV6-5	TRBJ2-3	ASSIDRADTQY
TRBV5-4	TRBJ1-1	ASSLGKNTEAF